A single sample is the source of the 25 T cell receptor beta chains below, sequenced in a study of shared clonotypes between healthy human individuals. The protocol was immunoSEQ multiplex PCR, while the TCRdb copy is restricted to in-frame clones and leaves out a portion. Of hundreds of thousands of clones listed, around 72% are singletons. Material: memory CD4+ T cells sorted from blood. Subset reported: CD45RA-negative fraction. The receptors were sampled from a woman aged 30 to 39 in good health.

The chain links TRBV28 to TRBJ2-7, with 9 bases aligning to TRBD2. After removal of 3 bases from V and 6 bases from J, the junction contained 12 bases not matched to a gene. Looked up from germline, CDR1 is MDHEN and CDR2 is SYDVKM. This CDR3 contains 16 residues. CDR3: CASSFGGRLAGSEQYF. For the CDR3, the DNA is TGTGCCAGCAGTTTTGGGGGGCGGCTAGCGGGATCCGAGCAGTACTTC.

Only one count was recorded for this clone. The V and J genes are TRBV5-1 and TRBJ2-7, with D perhaps given as TRBD1 or TRBD2 (5 bases each). CDR1 is SGHRS and CDR2 is YFSETQ in the germline V gene. The ends were cut back, 9 bases at V and 6 bases at J, with 22 bases in the middle. This CDR3 has 14 amino acids. The CDR3 region is CATNPGTSSGEQYF. The CDR3 DNA follows: TGCGCCACCAACCCCGGGACGTCGTCAGGCGAGCAGTACTTC.

The rearrangement uses TRBV19 and TRBJ1-2; no definite D call. Trimming took off 9 bases at V and 0 bases at J, with 11 bases between the two ends. This CDR3 region has 13 residues. CDR1 is LNHDA, CDR2 SQIVND, per germline (reference sequence). CDR3 nucleotides: TGTGCCAGCGCGGTGGGAGCTAACTATGGCTACACCTTC. It codes for CASAVGANYGYTF.

The rearrangement links TRBV28 to TRBJ1-4; TRBD1 is a possible D gene (6 bases). With 7 bases removed from V and 5 bases from J, the gap between germline ends came to 14 bases. CDR3 size: 14 residues. Germline loops: CDR1 MDHEN, CDR2 SYDVKM. CDR3 sequence (DNA): TGTGCCAGCAAACTGACAGGCCAAAATGAAAAACTGTTTTTT. Translated: CASKLTGQNEKLFF.

This clone has more than one count but fewer than ten. The chain couples TRBV6-1 to TRBJ2-2, with D perhaps matching TRBD2 (5 bases). Germline V lookup: CDR1 MNHNS, CDR2 SASEGT. The V gene lost 7 bases and the J gene lost 7 bases, with 10 bases spanning the gap. The CDR3 is 12 residues long. DNA for the CDR3: TGTGCCAGCACCTTACTAGGCGGGGAGCTGTTTTTT. It codes for CASTLLGGELFF.

The genes are TRBV7-2 and TRBJ1-4; possibly TRBD1 for D (5 bases). Germline CDR1 reads SGHTA; CDR2 reads FQGNSA. There are 13 residues in the CDR3. Trimming pared 3 bases from V and 7 bases from J, leaving 9 bases between. The CDR3 DNA reads as TGTGCCAGCAGCTTTTATGGGGGTGAAAAACTGTTTTTT. Residues: CASSFYGGEKLFF.

This clone was detected many times. The chain couples TRBV7-6 to TRBJ1-2; D is ambiguous. The CDR3 extends over 16 amino acids. Germline values: CDR1 SGHVS, CDR2 FNYEAQ. Trimming left V 1 base short and J 4 bases short, with 16 bases between. CDR3 amino acids: CASSLGTPGSTYGYTF. The CDR3 DNA reads TGTGCCAGCAGCTTAGGTACGCCGGGGTCCACCTATGGCTACACCTTC.

This clone was found once. Other DNA sequences within the sample encode an identical CDR3. The gene calls are TRBV19 and TRBJ2-1; 9 bases match TRBD2. Trimming cost V 4 bases and J 0 bases; bases outside gene matches: 1. Germline V CDR1 and CDR2: LNHDA, SQIVND (reference sequence). The CDR3 extends over 15 amino acids. CDR3 region: CASSSSGSSYNEQFF. In DNA, the CDR3 is TGTGCCAGTAGTAGTAGCGGGAGCTCCTACAATGAGCAGTTCTTC.

CDR3 amino acids: CASSSLQGWGGNTEAFF. CDR3 DNA: TGTGCCAGCAGCAGCCTACAGGGATGGGGTGGGAACACTGAAGCTTTCTTT. The chain joins TRBV5-6 to TRBJ1-1, with D tentatively TRBD1 (6 bases). The CDR3 is made up of 17 amino acids. V lost 4 bases to trimming and J lost 1 base, with 20 bases between them. The germline CDR1 and CDR2 sequences are SGHDT and YYEEEE.

Notes on this clone: The same CDR3 is also encoded by other DNA sequences in this sample. The chain carries TRBV28 and TRBJ1-4, with TRBD1 identical over 7 bases. Trimming at V came to 2 bases and at J to 0 bases, leaving 3 bases not matched to a gene. There are 16 residues in the CDR3. Germline loops: CDR1 MDHEN, CDR2 SYDVKM. DNA of the CDR3: TGTGCCAGCAGTTTACCCACAGGGGCAACTAATGAAAAACTGTTTTTT. Amino acid sequence: CASSLPTGATNEKLFF.

This chain joins TRBV14 and TRBJ2-3; 14 bases align to TRBD2. Germline values: CDR1 SGHDN, CDR2 FVKESK. Germline trimming cut 1 base from V and 4 bases from J; bases unmatched to any gene: 4. This CDR3 has 17 amino acids. In DNA, the CDR3 is TGTGCCAGCAGCCAAGCCAAGACTAGCGGGAGGGCAGATACGCAGTATTTT. Protein product: CASSQAKTSGRADTQYF.

A word on this clone: A read error is likely here: a far larger clone is one base away. Other DNA sequences in this specimen translate into the identical CDR3. This chain links TRBV30 with TRBJ2-3; 8 bases line up with TRBD2. The CDR3 is 15 amino acids. J gave up 2 bases and V 4 bases, and 8 bases lay outside the gene matches. The germline gives CDR1 GTSNPN, CDR2 SVGIG (reference sequence). The CDR3 loop is CAWKGLAGFTDTQYF. The CDR3 DNA sequence: TGTGCCTGGAAGGGGCTAGCGGGTTTCACAGATACGCAGTATTTT. Full variable domain (missing parts from reference TRBV30 and TRBJ2-3): SQTIHQWPATLVQPVGSPLSLECTVEGTSNPNLYWYRQAAGRGLQLLFYSVGIGQISSEVPQNLSASRPQDRQFILSSKKLLLSDSGFYLCAWKGLAGFTDTQYFGPGTRLTVL.

This chain connects TRBV5-1 to TRBJ1-4, with D hard to call. CDR1 is SGHRS and CDR2 is YFSETQ in the germline V gene. This CDR3 is 16 amino acids long. The V and J ends lost 0 bases and 10 bases respectively, with 19 bases between them. The CDR3 region is CASSLAMAEAPGKLFF. For the CDR3, the DNA is TGCGCCAGCAGCTTGGCCATGGCTGAGGCCCCTGGAAAACTGTTTTTT.

The V gene is TRBV9, the J gene TRBJ2-1, with 7 bases aligning to TRBD2. Germline assignment: CDR1 SGDLS and CDR2 YYNGEE. The CDR3 consists of 16 residues. V was pared by 0 bases and J by 9 bases, with 12 bases of the junction left unmatched. The CDR3 coding sequence is TGTGCCAGCAGCGTAGCTACACGGACTAGTAGGGTTGAGCAGTTCTTC. This codes for CASSVATRTSRVEQFF. Together with reference TRBV9 and TRBJ2-1, the CDR3 gives the full variable domain: DSGVTQTPKHLITATGQRVTLRCSPRSGDLSVYWYQQSLDQGLQFLIQYYNGEERAKGNILERFSAQQFPDLHSELNLSSLELGDSALYFCASSVATRTSRVEQFFGPGTRLTVL.

The V gene is TRBV13, the J gene TRBJ2-3; TRBD2 aligns across 9 bases. CDR3 length equals 15 residues. The V segment lost 6 bases and the J segment 7 bases; nucleotides outside the gene matches: 11. CDR1 is PRHDT and CDR2 is FYEKMQ in the germline V gene (reference sequence). The DNA for the CDR3 is TGTGCCAGCAGTTCAGCGGGAGGAAGGCAATATACGCAGTATTTT. Translation gives CASSSAGGRQYTQYF.

The V call is TRBV27, the J call TRBJ1-4; 10 positions agree with TRBD1. The CDR3 has 15 amino acids. The germline V gene encodes CDR1 MNHEY and CDR2 SMNVEV (reference sequence). The V segment lost 6 bases and the J segment 12 bases; nucleotides outside the gene matches: 13. In DNA form, the CDR3 reads TGTGCCAGCAGATTTACGGGACAGGGGTACCCTGAACTGTTTTTT. Its protein is CASRFTGQGYPELFF.

The chain recombines TRBV28 with TRBJ1-2; D unclear. CDR3 length equals 11 residues. The V gene's germline CDR1 is MDHEN and CDR2 SYDVKM. The V end lost 5 bases, the J end lost 2 bases, and 3 bases lay between the germline ends. CDR3 amino acids: CASSINYGYTF. For the CDR3, the DNA is TGTGCCAGCAGTATAAACTATGGCTACACCTTC.

The chain couples TRBV27 to TRBJ2-2; 9 bases line up with TRBD2. Germline trimming cut 5 bases from V and 4 bases from J; bases unmatched to any gene: 8. CDR1 MNHEY and CDR2 SMNVEV come from the germline V gene (reference sequence). The CDR3 is made up of 16 amino acids. DNA for the CDR3: TGTGCCAGCAGTCCCCGCGGGAGGGCCGGCACCGGGGAGCTGTTTTTT. It translates to CASSPRGRAGTGELFF.

The genes are TRBV6-5 and TRBJ1-2; TRBD1 might be the D (5 bases). Germline V CDR1 and CDR2: MNHEY, SVGAGI. The germline V and J ends were trimmed by 2 bases and 4 bases, with 11 bases remaining between them. This CDR3 is built from 14 residues. The CDR3 here is CASSYRGGSYGYTF. Here the CDR3 DNA reads TGTGCCAGCAGTTACCGGGGGGGATCCTATGGCTACACCTTC.

The chain employs TRBV4-1 and TRBJ2-1; 8 bases are shared with TRBD2. J was trimmed by 15 bases and V by 0 bases; bases with no gene match: 1. Germline V gene lookup returns CDR1 MGHRA and CDR2 YSYEKL. The CDR3 extends over 11 amino acids. For the CDR3, the DNA is TGCGCCAGCAGCCAAGAGCGGGAGGTGTTCTTC. Translating gives CASSQEREVFF.

Turning to this clone: One junction end disagrees with the germline gene, perhaps due to a read error. The chain is built from TRBV5-4 and TRBJ2-4, with TRBD2 matching over 14 bases. From germline, CDR1 is SGHNT and CDR2 YYREEE (reference sequence). This CDR3 spans 17 amino acids. The CDR3 sequence: CASSLFRDIGLAGGQCF. CDR3 DNA sequence: TGTGCCAGCAGCTTATTCCGGGACATTGGACTAGCGGGAGGCCAGTGCTTC.

This chain connects TRBV4-2 to TRBJ2-3; 9 nucleotides agree with TRBD1. The CDR3 covers 16 residues. Unmatched junction bases numbered 4, after V lost 0 bases and J lost 3 bases. Germline V gene data show CDR1 as LGHNA and CDR2 as YNFKEQ. The CDR3 DNA follows: TGTGCCAGCAGCCAAGACGGACAGGGGACTACAGATACGCAGTATTTT. Amino acids: CASSQDGQGTTDTQYF.

Of note for this clone: The sample carries other DNA sequences with the same CDR3. The CDR3 DNA is TGTGCCAGCAGCGTAGGCGGGCTCGAAGAGACCCAGTACTTC. Translated, it gives CASSVGGLEETQYF. The rearrangement links TRBV9 to TRBJ2-5, with D possibly TRBD2 on 5 matching bases. Germline-derived CDR1 and CDR2 are SGDLS and YYNGEE. V was trimmed by 0 bases and J by 3 bases, leaving 9 bases between them. This CDR3 is 14 amino acids long.

CDR3: CASSSGGAGGNEQFF. Here the CDR3 DNA reads TGTGCCAGCAGCTCCGGGGGAGCGGGAGGTAATGAGCAGTTCTTC. The V and J genes are TRBV7-2 and TRBJ2-1; 9 bases map to TRBD2. Per germline, CDR1 SGHTA and CDR2 FQGNSA. Trimming took 4 bases from V and 7 from J; bases not matched to a gene: 8. This CDR3 contains 15 residues.

Comment on this clone: Within the sample, other DNA sequences also encode this same CDR3. The V gene is TRBV18, the J gene TRBJ1-2; no firm D call. This CDR3 is 13 amino acids long. Trimming took off 0 bases at V and 0 bases at J, with 2 bases between the two ends. Germline V gene data show CDR1 as KGHSH and CDR2 as LQKENI. The CDR3 nucleotides are TGTGCCAGCTCACCACCGGCTAACTATGGCTACACCTTC. Its translation is CASSPPANYGYTF.